The text below deals with one T cell receptor (beta chain). Its specific antigen is unknown. No much larger clone is present one base from it, and per-base qualities are unavailable. The source of the sample is a study of blood T cell repertoires in COVID-19 (dated by TCRdb to about 2020). Context from the whole study: Samples from collaborators originated in the United States, Italy and Spain and spanned both the acute and convalescent phases of COVID-19. HLA class I and class II types, where available, came from metadata supplied by the sample provider rather than from assay-based typing. The repertoires were made available in a free public database intended to serve as a resource for research on the immune response to SARS-CoV-2. Sample metadata almost always included a de-identified subject ID, COVID-19 status, age in years and sex. The prospective study material was composed of cDNA or gDNA derived from T cells, B-cell-depleted T cells, or PBMCs. Samples came from the ongoing ImmuneRACE study (first 160 participants) plus 1,254 subjects from 6 global collaborators. Deeply sampled blood TCRbeta repertoires from subjects exposed to, actively infected with, or recovered from COVID-19 were included in the dataset.

The collaborating institutions used their own protocols to collect whole blood in K2EDTA tubes. For TCRbeta analysis, collaborator samples were shipped as frozen whole blood, as isolated PBMCs, or as DNA extracted from either sample type. Results and caveats for the whole study, not just this receptor: How much clinical and demographic metadata was included differed by source and by participant, and the metadata was provided uncurated.

CDR1 and CDR2, looked up from the germline V gene, are KGHDR and SFDVKD. The CDR3 spans 15 residues, from the cysteine through the phenylalanine. Only CDR3 DNA is held: 45 bases, read in frame from base 1. The V and J ends are trimmed by 1 base and 6 bases, leaving 12 bases between them. TCRbeta CDR3 regions were amplified from genomic DNA by means of the immunoSEQ Assay, a bias-controlled multiplex PCR. In the authors' own workflow: The number of nucleated cells in each sample was estimated by amplification of reference gene primers within the assay. Sequence reads were collapsed and filtered to measure the absolute abundance of every unique TCRbeta CDR3 rearrangement. For each sample, productive Simpson clonality was calculated by taking the square root of Simpson's diversity index across productive rearrangements. TCRdb limited this immuneACCESS table to in-frame rearrangements with V and J called. A share of clones is missing; checked studies link under half to unresolved V genes, and the rest is unexplained. From that table come the V and J calls and clone size; the DNA was used to work out D and trimming. Present in this sample are approximately 74,000 clones, 75% to 85% of which were seen just once. The ten largest clones take up approximately 45% of the sample.

This receptor was obtained from a human donor in a cohort sampled during active COVID-19. Material for sequencing was peripheral blood. The rearrangement combines TRBV24-1 with TRBJ2-1, and perhaps TRBD2 as D gene, on 5 matching bases. The CDR3 protein: CATSDLAVSSNEQFF. Read as DNA, the sequence is TGTGCCACCAGTGATTTAGCGGTTTCGAGCAATGAGCAGTTCTTC.